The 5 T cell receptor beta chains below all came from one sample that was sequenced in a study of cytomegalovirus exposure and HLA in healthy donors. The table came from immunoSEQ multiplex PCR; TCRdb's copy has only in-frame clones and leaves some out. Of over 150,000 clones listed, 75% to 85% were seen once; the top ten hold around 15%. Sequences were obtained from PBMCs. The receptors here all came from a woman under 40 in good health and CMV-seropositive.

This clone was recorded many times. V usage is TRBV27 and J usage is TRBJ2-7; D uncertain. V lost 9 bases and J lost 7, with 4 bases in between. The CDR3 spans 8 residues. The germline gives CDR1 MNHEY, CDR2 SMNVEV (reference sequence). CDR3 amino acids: CAREEQYF. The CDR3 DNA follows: TGTGCCAGAGAGGAGCAGTACTTC.

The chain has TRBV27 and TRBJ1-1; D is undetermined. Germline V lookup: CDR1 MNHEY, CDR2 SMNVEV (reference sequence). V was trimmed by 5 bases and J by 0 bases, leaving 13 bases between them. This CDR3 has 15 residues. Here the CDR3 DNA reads TGTGCCAGCAGTGGGAGGCGAGGACTGAACACTGAAGCTTTCTTT. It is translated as CASSGRRGLNTEAFF.

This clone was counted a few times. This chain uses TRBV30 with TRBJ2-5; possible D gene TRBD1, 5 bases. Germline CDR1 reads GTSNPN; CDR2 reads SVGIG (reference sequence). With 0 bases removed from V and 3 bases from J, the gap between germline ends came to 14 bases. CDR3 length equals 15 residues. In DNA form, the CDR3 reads TGTGCCTGGAGTGTAGGGGTGCTAGACGAAGAGACCCAGTACTTC. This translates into CAWSVGVLDEETQYF.

For the CDR3, the DNA is TGCGCCAGCAGCCAAGGGGCGGGGATTGGGAACATTCAGTACTTC. Its translation: CASSQGAGIGNIQYF. The chain has TRBV4-1 and TRBJ2-4, with D maybe TRBD2 (6 bases). Between the trimmed V and J ends, which lost 1 base and 7 bases, there was a span of 14 bases. CDR1 is MGHRA, CDR2 YSYEKL, per germline. The CDR3 consists of 15 residues.

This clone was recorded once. CDR3 sequence: CASSWVGGADTQYF. The CDR3 region has the DNA TGTGCCAGCAGTTGGGTGGGGGGGGCAGATACGCAGTATTTT. V is TRBV6-1 and J is TRBJ2-3, with 7 bases that match TRBD2. The trim removed 5 bases at V and 4 bases at J, leaving 6 bases unmatched. Germline CDR1 and CDR2: MNHNS and SASEGT. The CDR3 consists of 14 residues.